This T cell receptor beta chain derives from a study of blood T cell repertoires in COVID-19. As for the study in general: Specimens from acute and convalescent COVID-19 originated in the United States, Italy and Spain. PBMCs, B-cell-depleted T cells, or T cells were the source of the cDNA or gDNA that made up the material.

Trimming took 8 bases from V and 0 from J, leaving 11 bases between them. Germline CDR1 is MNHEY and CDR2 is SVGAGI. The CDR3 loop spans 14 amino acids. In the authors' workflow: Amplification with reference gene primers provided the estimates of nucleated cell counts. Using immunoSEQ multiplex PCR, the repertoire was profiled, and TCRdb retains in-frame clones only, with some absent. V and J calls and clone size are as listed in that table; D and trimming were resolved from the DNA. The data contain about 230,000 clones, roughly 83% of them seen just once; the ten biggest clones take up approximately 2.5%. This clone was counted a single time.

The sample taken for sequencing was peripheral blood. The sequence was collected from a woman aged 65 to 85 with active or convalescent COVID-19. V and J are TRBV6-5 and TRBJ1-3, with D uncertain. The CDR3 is CASLEYFSGNTIYF. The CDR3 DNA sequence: TGTGCCAGCTTAGAGTACTTCTCTGGAAACACCATATATTTT.